Listed below are T cell receptor beta chains from one sample, sequenced in a study of siplizumab effects on memory and regulatory T cells. Using immunoSEQ multiplex PCR, the repertoire was profiled, and TCRdb retains in-frame clones only, with some absent. The table records some 73,000 clones, roughly 93% of them present only once. Source material: CD8+ T cells sorted from blood. The receptors originated from a human donor in good health. Each CDR3 is given with its conserved first and last residue. Each record gives: CDR3 protein, CDR3 DNA, clone size, CDR3 length, D gene, J gene, V gene. The D gene is left open where the match is weak. The listing skips clone size in some rows; elsewhere it reads once, few, many or a size class.

CASSKIGQNEKLFF,TGTGCCAGCAGTAAGATAGGACAGAATGAAAAACTGTTTTTT,-,14,-,TRBJ1-4,TRBV28
CAISDPPGGGNTIYF,TGTGCCATCAGTGACCCCCCAGGGGGCGGAAACACCATATATTTT,-,15,TRBD1,TRBJ1-3,TRBV10-3
CASSSLMATEAFF,TGTGCCAGCAGTTCCCTGATGGCGACTGAAGCTTTCTTT,-,13,-,TRBJ1-1,TRBV6-5
CASSQDGLDSTNTGELFF,TGCGCCAGCAGCCAAGACGGGCTCGACAGCACGAACACCGGGGAGCTGTTTTTT,-,18,-,TRBJ2-2,TRBV4-1
CASRETASNTEAFF,TGTGCCAGCAGGGAGACAGCCTCTAACACTGAAGCTTTCTTT,-,14,-,TRBJ1-1,TRBV7-9
CASSPYYGVKTQYF,TGTGCCAGCAGCCCCTATTACGGGGTGAAGACCCAGTACTTC,-,14,-,TRBJ2-5,TRBV5-4
CADLDTNTEAFF,TGTGCCGATCTGGATACGAACACTGAAGCTTTCTTT,-,12,-,TRBJ1-1,TRBV7-2
CASSKTGVSGNTIYF,TGTGCCAGCAGCAAGACAGGGGTCTCTGGAAACACCATATATTTT,medium-sized,15,TRBD1,TRBJ1-3,TRBV5-4
CASSQDLGPRDEQFF,TGCGCCAGCAGCCAAGATCTGGGGCCTAGGGATGAGCAGTTCTTC,-,15,-,TRBJ2-1,TRBV4-3
CASSQGQGPYGYTF,TGTGCCAGCAGCCAGGGACAGGGACCCTATGGCTACACCTTC,few,14,TRBD1,TRBJ1-2,TRBV7-9
CASSPEGGRGTDTQYF,TGTGCCAGCAGCCCCGAAGGGGGCCGAGGCACAGATACGCAGTATTTT,-,16,TRBD1,TRBJ2-3,TRBV7-6
CASSYSGPLESVQFF,TGTGCCAGCAGTTATTCGGGACCCCTAGAATCCGTGCAGTTCTTC,-,15,-,TRBJ2-1,TRBV6-6
CASSLGGTNQPQHF,TGTGCCAGCAGCTTAGGGGGGACCAATCAGCCCCAGCATTTT,-,14,-,TRBJ1-5,TRBV7-9
CASSYYPTVSGNTIYF,TGTGCCAGCAGTTACTATCCGACAGTCTCTGGAAACACCATATATTTT,-,16,-,TRBJ1-3,TRBV6-5
CASSLVGTGYYEQYF,TGTGCCAGCAGTTTAGTCGGGACAGGTTATTACGAGCAGTACTTC,-,15,TRBD1,TRBJ2-7,TRBV27
CASSLPPNTEAFF,TGTGCCAGCAGCTTGCCACCGAACACTGAAGCTTTCTTT,-,13,-,TRBJ1-1,TRBV5-4
CASSPSPEGHNEQFF,TGTGCCAGCTCACCATCCCCGGAGGGGCACAATGAGCAGTTCTTC,-,15,-,TRBJ2-1,TRBV18
CASTWGDSSYNEQFF,TGTGCCAGCACCTGGGGGGACAGTTCCTACAATGAGCAGTTCTTC,once,15,-,TRBJ2-1,TRBV6-5
CASSKIAGAQETQYF,TGTGCCAGCAGCAAGATAGCGGGGGCTCAAGAGACCCAGTACTTC,-,15,TRBD2,TRBJ2-5,TRBV7-2
CASSSEASPDYEQYF,TGTGCCAGCAGCTCAGAAGCCTCTCCTGATTACGAGCAGTACTTC,-,15,-,TRBJ2-7,TRBV7-2
CASSLEGSSGGGEQYF,TGTGCCAGCAGCTTAGAGGGTTCGTCCGGGGGCGGCGAGCAGTACTTC,few,16,-,TRBJ2-7,TRBV7-8
CASSLGDTSYEQYF,TGTGCCAGCAGCTTGGGGGACACGTCCTACGAGCAGTACTTC,-,14,-,TRBJ2-7,TRBV7-2
CASSPYGRSVDTQYF,TGCGCCAGCAGCCCCTACGGTCGTAGTGTAGATACGCAGTATTTT,-,15,-,TRBJ2-3,TRBV5-1
CASSQVGGYQPQHF,TGCGCCAGCAGCCAAGTAGGCGGGTATCAGCCCCAGCATTTT,once,14,-,TRBJ1-5,TRBV4-1
CASRKRGPSTEQYF,TGTGCCAGCAGGAAGCGGGGGCCGTCCACCGAGCAGTACTTC,-,14,TRBD2,TRBJ2-7,TRBV6-5
CASSLGTSGEDTQYF,TGCGCCAGCAGCCTCGGGACTAGCGGGGAGGATACGCAGTATTTT,-,15,TRBD2,TRBJ2-3,TRBV5-1
CASSQDFMFGSSGGYEQYF,TGCGCCAGCAGCCAAGATTTTATGTTTGGCTCTAGCGGGGGCTACGAGCAGTACTTC,-,19,TRBD2,TRBJ2-7,TRBV4-3
CASSYKGGTGELFF,TGTGCCAGCAGCTACAAGGGGGGCACCGGGGAGCTGTTTTTT,-,14,-,TRBJ2-2,TRBV7-2
CASHTAVTGELFF,TGTGCCAGCCACACGGCCGTCACCGGGGAGCTGTTTTTT,-,13,-,TRBJ2-2,TRBV6-1
CAWTGPKAYEQYF,TGTGCCTGGACAGGCCCTAAGGCCTACGAGCAGTACTTC,once,13,-,TRBJ2-7,TRBV30